These 24 T cell receptor beta chains originate from one sample sequenced in a study of cytomegalovirus exposure and HLA in healthy donors. 13 Jbeta primers and 60 Vbeta primers were used for the PCR. Sequenced by immunoSEQ multiplex PCR; TCRdb stores in-frame clones only, minus some. The table includes around 150,000 clones, over 75% detected once. Source material: PBMCs. The receptors come from a man aged 30 to 45 in good health and CMV-seropositive.

There are a few counts of this clone. V gene TRBV30 combines with J gene TRBJ2-5, with TRBD2 matching 8 bases. CDR1 GTSNPN and CDR2 SVGIG come from the germline V gene (reference sequence). The CDR3 runs 14 residues. The V segment lost 2 bases and the J segment 5 bases; nucleotides outside the gene matches: 7. Here the CDR3 DNA reads TGTGCCTGGAGTCCGGGAGGGCCGGGGGAGACCCAGTACTTC. Translated: CAWSPGGPGETQYF.

V gene TRBV6-6 combines with J gene TRBJ2-3, with a tentative D call TRBD2 (5 bases). This CDR3 contains 14 residues. With 0 bases removed from V and 2 bases from J, the gap between germline ends came to 6 bases. CDR1 and CDR2 from the germline V gene are MNHNY and SVGAGI (reference sequence). The CDR3 loop reads CASSYSGVTDTQYF. Here the CDR3 DNA reads TGTGCCAGCAGTTACTCGGGAGTCACAGATACGCAGTATTTT.

The sample holds a few counts of this clone. This chain uses TRBV11-1 with TRBJ2-2; 12 bases match TRBD2. The CDR3 is 16 amino acids. CDR1 is SGHAT and CDR2 is FQDESV in the germline V gene (reference sequence). Trimming at V came to 8 bases and at J to 8 bases, leaving 12 bases not matched to a gene. DNA for the CDR3: TGTGCCAGCGACCCCTCGACTAGCGGGAGAACGGGGGAGCTGTTTTTT. It codes for CASDPSTSGRTGELFF.

V usage is TRBV7-6 and J usage is TRBJ2-7; D may be TRBD2 (6 bases). Trimming took off 0 bases at V and 6 bases at J, with 9 bases between the two ends. Looked up from germline, CDR1 is SGHVS and CDR2 is FNYEAQ. The CDR3 contains 13 residues. CDR3 sequence (DNA): TGTGCCAGCAGCTTAGCATACGGGGGCGAGCAGTACTTC. Translating it yields CASSLAYGGEQYF.

The chain has TRBV29-1 and TRBJ2-7; maybe TRBD1 (6 bases). The CDR3 extends over 15 amino acids. V dropped 3 bases and J dropped 3 bases, with 18 bases sitting between them. Germline lookup yields CDR1 SQVTM and CDR2 ANQGSEA. The CDR3 reads CSVEGSQGSIYEQYF. The CDR3 bases are TGCAGCGTTGAGGGGTCCCAGGGGAGTATCTACGAGCAGTACTTC.

This clone was recorded once. Other DNA sequences in the sample encode the same CDR3. The chain is built from TRBV5-1 and TRBJ2-7; the match to TRBD2 covers 14 bases. The V gene's germline CDR1 is SGHRS and CDR2 YFSETQ. CDR3 length equals 15 residues. The junction had 4 bases not matched to a gene; V was cut back by 4 bases and J by 4 bases. CDR3 sequence (DNA): TGCGCCAGCAGCCCGGGGACTAGCGGGGGTTACGAGCAGTACTTC. This codes for CASSPGTSGGYEQYF. Using reference TRBV5-1 and TRBJ2-7 for the parts outside the CDR3, the full variable domain is KAGVTQTPRYLIKTRGQQVTLSCSPISGHRSVSWYQQTPGQGLQFLFEYFSETQRNKGNFPGRFSGRQFSNSRSEMNVSTLELGDSALYLCASSPGTSGGYEQYFGPGTRLTVT.

This chain joins TRBV5-1 and TRBJ2-5; tentatively, D is TRBD2 (7 bases). Germline lookup yields CDR1 SGHRS and CDR2 YFSETQ. The CDR3 contains 15 residues. The V end lost 3 bases, the J end lost 1 base, and 13 bases lay between the germline ends. The CDR3 loop is CASSWEGGFQETQYF. The CDR3 coding sequence is TGCGCCAGCAGCTGGGAGGGGGGTTTCCAAGAGACCCAGTACTTC.

V and J are TRBV2 and TRBJ2-5, with TRBD2 matching over 10 bases. From germline, CDR1 is SNHLY and CDR2 FYNNEI. The CDR3 totals 15 residues. After removal of 8 bases from V and 4 bases from J, the junction contained 10 bases not matched to a gene. CDR3 residues: CASQAGGLPLETQYF. DNA of the CDR3: TGTGCCAGCCAAGCGGGGGGGCTACCCTTAGAGACCCAGTACTTC. Drawing the rest from reference TRBV2 and TRBJ2-5, the complete variable domain is EPEVTQTPSHQVTQMGQEVILRCVPISNHLYFYWYRQILGQKVEFLVSFYNNEISEKSEIFDDQFSVERPDGSNFTLKIRSTKLEDSAMYFCASQAGGLPLETQYFGPGTRLLVL.

The table lists this clone with a few counts. V is TRBV6-5 and J is TRBJ1-2; TRBD1 matches 9 bases. Trimming cost V 7 bases and J 3 bases; bases outside gene matches: 9. Germline-derived CDR1 and CDR2 are MNHEY and SVGAGI. This CDR3 region has 15 residues. In DNA, the CDR3 is TGTGCCAGCATGGGACAGGGCCTGTTCTACTATGGCTACACCTTC. Translating gives CASMGQGLFYYGYTF.

The rearrangement links TRBV4-2 to TRBJ2-1, with 10 bases matching TRBD2. The germline V gene encodes CDR1 LGHNA and CDR2 YNFKEQ. Losses at the gene ends were 0 bases for V and 2 bases for J; bases not matched to a gene: 1. The CDR3 extends over 16 amino acids. CDR3: CASSQETSGTYNEQFF. For the CDR3, the DNA is TGTGCCAGCAGCCAAGAAACTAGCGGGACCTACAATGAGCAGTTCTTC.

This clone was observed a handful of times. This chain uses TRBV4-1 with TRBJ1-2, with 7 bases matching TRBD1. Germline values: CDR1 MGHRA, CDR2 YSYEKL. The CDR3 covers 14 residues. V was pared by 4 bases and J by 1 base, with 3 bases of the junction left unmatched. The CDR3 DNA reads as TGCGCCAGCAGCCCGGGACAGCTTAACTATGGCTACACCTTC. This codes for CASSPGQLNYGYTF.

The chain couples TRBV14 to TRBJ2-3, with a possible D match to TRBD1 (7 bases). Germline values: CDR1 SGHDN, CDR2 FVKESK. This CDR3 contains 17 residues. The ends were cut back, 2 bases at V and 2 bases at J, with 17 bases in the middle. CDR3 sequence: CASSQLGGTVLTDTQYF. CDR3 DNA sequence: TGTGCCAGCAGCCAACTCGGCGGGACAGTCCTCACAGATACGCAGTATTTT.

The chain couples TRBV2 to TRBJ2-3; 9 nucleotides align to TRBD2. CDR1 SNHLY and CDR2 FYNNEI come from the germline V gene. V was clipped by 2 bases and J by 6 bases; unmatched bases: 9. The CDR3 is 16 amino acids. This CDR3 reads CASSELASGISDTQYF. CDR3 DNA sequence: TGTGCCAGCAGTGAATTGGCTAGCGGGATTTCGGATACGCAGTATTTT. Full variable domain (rest looked up from reference TRBV2 and TRBJ2-3): EPEVTQTPSHQVTQMGQEVILRCVPISNHLYFYWYRQILGQKVEFLVSFYNNEISEKSEIFDDQFSVERPDGSNFTLKIRSTKLEDSAMYFCASSELASGISDTQYFGPGTRLTVL.

The chain carries TRBV5-4 and TRBJ2-1; TRBD2 matches at 8 bases. The length of the CDR3 is 16 residues. The V segment lost 2 bases and the J segment 8 bases; nucleotides outside the gene matches: 12. Germline CDR1 and CDR2: SGHNT and YYREEE (reference sequence). CDR3 residues: CASSFTRLAGGDEQFF. In nucleotides, the CDR3 is TGTGCCAGCAGCTTCACTCGGCTAGCGGGTGGGGATGAGCAGTTCTTC.

The V and J genes are TRBV27 and TRBJ1-2, with D hard to call. CDR1 and CDR2 (germline): MNHEY, SMNVEV (reference sequence). Trimming left V 3 bases short and J 3 bases short, with 14 bases between. The CDR3 spans 15 residues. The CDR3 sequence: CASSFWVGDYYGYTF. The CDR3 DNA follows: TGTGCCAGCAGTTTCTGGGTCGGAGACTACTATGGCTACACCTTC.

This chain joins TRBV7-2 and TRBJ2-7; D is uncertain. Germline CDR1 is SGHTA and CDR2 is FQGNSA. Deletions cut 2 bases from V and 6 bases from J, with 14 bases between. The CDR3 sequence is 14 residues long. CDR3 protein: CASSLRASLREQYF. The CDR3 DNA follows: TGTGCCAGCAGCTTAAGAGCTAGTCTCCGCGAGCAGTACTTC.

The chain uses TRBV11-2 and TRBJ2-5; 13 nucleotides line up with TRBD2. Germline V lookup: CDR1 SGHAT, CDR2 FQNNGV. With 4 bases clipped from V and 10 bases from J, the junction kept 3 bases outside the gene matches. This CDR3 spans 13 amino acids. The CDR3 nucleotides are TGTGCCAGCAGCTCCGGGACTAGCGGGATCCAGTACTTC. This encodes CASSSGTSGIQYF. Looking up the rest from reference TRBV11-2 and TRBJ2-5 gives the full variable domain: EAGVAQSPRYKIIEKRQSVAFWCNPISGHATLYWYQQILGQGPKLLIQFQNNGVVDDSQLPKDRFSAERLKGVDSTLKIQPAKLEDSAVYLCASSSGTSGIQYFGPGTRLLVL.

The chain has TRBV27 and TRBJ2-3; D is ambiguous. The CDR3 length is 13 residues. Germline CDR1 is MNHEY and CDR2 is SMNVEV (reference sequence). The V end lost 10 bases, the J end lost 2 bases, and 13 bases lay between the germline ends. The CDR3 region is CAIQNNPTDTQYF. CDR3 nucleotides: TGTGCCATCCAAAACAACCCCACAGATACGCAGTATTTT.

This clone has only one observation. The chain carries TRBV6-5 and TRBJ1-3, with TRBD1 matching over 8 bases. CDR3 length: 14 amino acids. Germline assignment: CDR1 MNHEY and CDR2 SVGAGI. Trimming removed 6 bases from V and 4 bases from J; junction bases left unmatched: 5. The CDR3 nucleotides are TGTGCCAGCAGGGGGACAGGCAGAGGAAACACCATATATTTT. It translates to CASRGTGRGNTIYF.

The V gene is TRBV12-5, the J gene TRBJ1-3, with D maybe TRBD1 (5 bases). Germline values: CDR1 LGHNT, CDR2 FRNRAP. V was pared by 7 bases and J by 0 bases, with 16 bases between. This CDR3 is 16 amino acids long. The DNA of the CDR3 is TGTGCTAGTGCCCCCCGGAGGGACGACTCTGGAAACACCATATATTTT. Translated: CASAPRRDDSGNTIYF.

The gene calls are TRBV4-3 and TRBJ2-1; 8 nucleotides align to TRBD2. V was pared by 4 bases and J by 10 bases, with 6 bases of the junction left unmatched. Germline-derived CDR1 and CDR2 are LGHNA and YSLEER. This CDR3 is 13 amino acids long. CDR3 protein: CASSRTGGYEQFF. CDR3 in DNA: TGCGCCAGCAGCCGGACGGGAGGGTACGAGCAGTTCTTC.

J is TRBJ2-3 and V is TRBV5-1, with 12 bases identical to TRBD2. From germline, CDR1 is SGHRS and CDR2 YFSETQ. Trimming at V came to 4 bases and at J to 6 bases, leaving 6 bases not matched to a gene. CDR3 length: 15 residues. CDR3 amino acids: CASSTTGLAGDTQYF. As DNA, the CDR3 is TGCGCCAGCAGCACGACCGGACTAGCGGGGGATACGCAGTATTTT.

This chain connects TRBV27 to TRBJ2-1; D uncertain. V was pared by 6 bases and J by 8 bases, with 17 bases between. Germline assignment: CDR1 MNHEY and CDR2 SMNVEV (reference sequence). The CDR3 runs 14 residues. In nucleotides, the CDR3 is TGTGCCAGCAGCCTAATACCCCCCCACGATGAGCAGTTCTTC. Translating it yields CASSLIPPHDEQFF.

The V gene is TRBV4-3, the J gene TRBJ1-4; no reliable D call. CDR3 length: 15 amino acids. Trimming took off 0 bases at V and 7 bases at J, with 12 bases between the two ends. Germline CDR1 and CDR2: LGHNA and YSLEER. Here the CDR3 reads CASSQDVSVREKLFF. CDR3 coding DNA: TGCGCCAGCAGCCAAGATGTCTCGGTACGTGAAAAACTGTTTTTT.